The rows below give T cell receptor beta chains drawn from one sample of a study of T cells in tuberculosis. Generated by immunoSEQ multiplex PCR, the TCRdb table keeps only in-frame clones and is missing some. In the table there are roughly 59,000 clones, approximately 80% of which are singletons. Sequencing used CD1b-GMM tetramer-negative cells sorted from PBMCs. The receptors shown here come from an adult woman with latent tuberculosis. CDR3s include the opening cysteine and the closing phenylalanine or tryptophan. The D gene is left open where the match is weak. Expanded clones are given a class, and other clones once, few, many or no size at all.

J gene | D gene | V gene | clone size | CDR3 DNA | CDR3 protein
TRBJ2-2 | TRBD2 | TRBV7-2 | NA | TGTGCCAGCAGCCCGCGGACTAGCAGCACCGGGGAGCTGTTTTTT | CASSPRTSSTGELFF
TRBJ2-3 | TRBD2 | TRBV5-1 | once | TGCGCCAGCAGCTTGGCGAGGACTAGCGGAAGTAGCACAGATACGCAGTATTTT | CASSLARTSGSSTDTQYF
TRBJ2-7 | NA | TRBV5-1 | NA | TGCGCCAGCAGCTTGGAGGGAGGAGGCGAGCAGTACTTC | CASSLEGGGEQYF
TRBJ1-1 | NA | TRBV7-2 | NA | TGTGCCAGCAGCTTAGGCAGGCTCACTGAAGCTTTCTTT | CASSLGRLTEAFF
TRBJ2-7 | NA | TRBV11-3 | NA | TGTGCCAGCAGCCCAAGGGACACCTCCTACGAGCAGTACTTC | CASSPRDTSYEQYF
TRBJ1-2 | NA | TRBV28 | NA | TGTGCCAGCAGTTCAAGGCCCTTCGGGGACTACACCTTC | CASSSRPFGDYTF
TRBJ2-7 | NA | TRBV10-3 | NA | TGTGCCATCAGTGAGGGCAGCTTCCCGGGCGAGCAGTACTTC | CAISEGSFPGEQYF
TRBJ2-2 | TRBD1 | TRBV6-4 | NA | TGTGCCAGCAGCCAACAGGGGAGGAACACCGGGGAGCTGTTTTTT | CASSQQGRNTGELFF
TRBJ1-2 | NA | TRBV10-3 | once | TGTGCCATCAGTGAGTCAAGCGCTAACTATGGCTACACCTTC | CAISESSANYGYTF
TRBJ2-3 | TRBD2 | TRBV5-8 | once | TGTGCCAGCAGCTATTTAACTAGCGGAACTAGCACAGATACGCAGTATTTT | CASSYLTSGTSTDTQYF
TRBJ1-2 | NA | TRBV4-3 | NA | TGCGCCAGCAGCCAAGAAGGTACAGGCTCGGCTGGCTACACCTTC | CASSQEGTGSAGYTF
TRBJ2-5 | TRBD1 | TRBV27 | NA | TGTGCCAGCATAGCTGACAGGGGTGGGGGGACCCAGTACTTC | CASIADRGGGTQYF
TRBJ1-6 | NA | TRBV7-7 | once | TGTGCCAGCAGCTTCGGGGGGGATTCCCCCCTCCACTTT | CASSFGGDSPLHF
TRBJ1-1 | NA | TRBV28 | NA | TGTGCCAGCAGTTTGGGAGGGGGTTATGAAGCTTTCTTT | CASSLGGGYEAFF
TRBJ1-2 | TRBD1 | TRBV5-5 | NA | TGTGCCAGCAGCTTGGACAGGGGAAGGTATGGCTACACCTTC | CASSLDRGRYGYTF
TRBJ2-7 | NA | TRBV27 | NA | TGTGCCACTTCGACTGTCGCCGGCTACGAGCAGTACTTC | CATSTVAGYEQYF
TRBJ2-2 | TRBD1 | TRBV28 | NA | TGTGCCAGCAGTCCCGCAGGGGGCGCGACCGGGGAGCTGTTTTTT | CASSPAGGATGELFF
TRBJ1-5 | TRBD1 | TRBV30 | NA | TGTGCCTGGAGCGGGACAGGGGGAGGTAGCAATCAGCCCCAGCATTTT | CAWSGTGGGSNQPQHF
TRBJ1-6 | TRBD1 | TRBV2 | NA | TGTGCCAGCCGGACAGGGTTAAATAATTCACCCCTCCACTTT | CASRTGLNNSPLHF
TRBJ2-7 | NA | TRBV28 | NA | TGTGCCAGCAGCCTAGGTGGACTGGGCTACGAGCAGTACTTC | CASSLGGLGYEQYF
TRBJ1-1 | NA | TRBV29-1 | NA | TGCAGCGTTGAGGGGGGGGGTCCTGAAGCTTTCTTT | CSVEGGGPEAFF
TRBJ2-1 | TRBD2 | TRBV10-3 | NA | TGTGCCATCAGTGGATTGGGACTAGAGCAGTTCTTC | CAISGLGLEQFF
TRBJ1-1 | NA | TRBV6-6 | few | TGTGCCAGCAGTTACCCTGGACAGAACACTGAAGCTTTCTTT | CASSYPGQNTEAFF
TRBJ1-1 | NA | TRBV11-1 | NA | TGTGCCAGCAGCTCGTCAAACAGGGTTCTGACTGAAGCTTTCTTT | CASSSSNRVLTEAFF
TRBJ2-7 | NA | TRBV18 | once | TGTGCCAGCTCACCGGGCCCCGAACTTTACGAGCAGTACTTC | CASSPGPELYEQYF
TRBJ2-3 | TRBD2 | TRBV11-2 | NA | TGTGCCAGCAGCTTAGCCCTAGCGGGGGGTACTTCGGATTTT | CASSLALAGGTSDF
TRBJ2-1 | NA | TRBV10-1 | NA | TGCGCCAGCAGTGATTCCCGGGACTCAAGCTCCTACAATGAGCAGTTCTTC | CASSDSRDSSSYNEQFF
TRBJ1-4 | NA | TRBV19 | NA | TGTGCCAGTAGTGGTTCGCGAGCAACTAATGAAAAACTGTTTTTT | CASSGSRATNEKLFF
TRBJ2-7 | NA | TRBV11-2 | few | TGTGCCAGCAGCCCCTATGGAGGGACCTCCTACGAGCAGTACTTC | CASSPYGGTSYEQYF
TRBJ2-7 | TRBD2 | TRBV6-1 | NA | TGTGCCAGCAGTGAGGCCGCGCTAGCGGGACTATCCTACGAGCAGTACTTC | CASSEAALAGLSYEQYF
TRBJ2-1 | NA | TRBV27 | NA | TGTGCCAGCAGTTTATCGGGGCAGGGGAAGGGACCGTTCTTC | CASSLSGQGKGPFF
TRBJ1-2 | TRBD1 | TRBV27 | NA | TGTGCCAGCAGTTCCAGGGGGAGGTATGGCTACACCTTC | CASSSRGRYGYTF
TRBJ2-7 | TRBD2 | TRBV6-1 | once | TGTGCCACCTCGGGGGGATCCTACGAGCAGTACTTC | CATSGGSYEQYF
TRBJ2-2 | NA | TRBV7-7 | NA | TGTGCCAGCAGCTCGCGAGGCTTCGGGGGGGAGCTGTTTTTT | CASSSRGFGGELFF
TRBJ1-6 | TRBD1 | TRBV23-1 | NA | TGCGCCAGCAGTACAGGGGCGGATAATTCCCCCCTCCACTTT | CASSTGADNSPLHF
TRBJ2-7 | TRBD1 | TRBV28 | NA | TGTGCCAGTAGACAGGGGAGGAACTACGAGCAGTACTTC | CASRQGRNYEQYF
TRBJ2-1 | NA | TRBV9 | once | TGTGCCAGCAGCACCCGAGGAGGGCGACAGGGCGGCAATGAGCAGTTCTTC | CASSTRGGRQGGNEQFF
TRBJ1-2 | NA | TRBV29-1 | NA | TGCAGCGTTGAACGGGTGGTTAACTATGGCTACACCTTC | CSVERVVNYGYTF
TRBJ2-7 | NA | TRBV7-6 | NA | TGTGCCAGCAGCCCCAGTCCGGGCTACGAGCAGTACTTC | CASSPSPGYEQYF
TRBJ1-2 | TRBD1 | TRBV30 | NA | TGTGCCTGGAGTGTTGGGACAGCCCCCCTGAGCACCTTC | CAWSVGTAPLSTF
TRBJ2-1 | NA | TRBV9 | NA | TGTGCCAGCAGCGTGGCGGCGGGGAGACAGTTCTTC | CASSVAAGRQFF
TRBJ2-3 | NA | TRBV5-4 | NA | TGTGCCAGCAGCCCCGGCAGCCTAGCCACAGATACGCAGTATTTT | CASSPGSLATDTQYF
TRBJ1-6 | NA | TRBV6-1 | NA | TGTGCCAGCAAGCTAGACGGTTCCTATAATTCACCCCTCCACTTT | CASKLDGSYNSPLHF
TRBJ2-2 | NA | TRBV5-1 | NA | TGCGCCAGCAGCTACACAGTGAACACCGGGGAGCTGTTTTTT | CASSYTVNTGELFF
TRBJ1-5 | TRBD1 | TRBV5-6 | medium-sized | TGTGCCAGCAAAAAGCAGGGGGCCAATCAGCCCCAGCATTTT | CASKKQGANQPQHF
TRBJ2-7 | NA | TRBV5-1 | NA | TGCGCCAGCAGCTTTGACGGGACCTACGAGCAGTACTTC | CASSFDGTYEQYF
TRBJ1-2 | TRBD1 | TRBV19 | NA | TGTGCCAGTAGAACCCGGAGGGGGCGTCCTTATGGCTACACCTTC | CASRTRRGRPYGYTF
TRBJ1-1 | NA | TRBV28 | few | TGTGCCAGCAGTTCGCCGGGGGAAATGAACACTGAAGCTTTCTTT | CASSSPGEMNTEAFF
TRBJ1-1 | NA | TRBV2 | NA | TGTGCCAGCAGGGCGGGACTCTCGAACACTGAAGCTTTCTTT | CASRAGLSNTEAFF
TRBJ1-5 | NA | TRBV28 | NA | TGTGCCAGCAACCGACAGGGCAATCAGCCCCAGCATTTT | CASNRQGNQPQHF
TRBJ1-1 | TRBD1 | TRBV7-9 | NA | TGTGCCAGCAGCTCTAGACAGGGACCGAACACTGAAGCTTTCTTT | CASSSRQGPNTEAFF
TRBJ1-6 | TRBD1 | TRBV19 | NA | TGTGCCAGTAGTGCGACAGGGGGCCGAAGTTCACCCCTCCACTTT | CASSATGGRSSPLHF
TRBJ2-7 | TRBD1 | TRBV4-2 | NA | TGTGCCAGCAGCCAAGCTCGACAGGGCTCCTACGAGCAGTACTTC | CASSQARQGSYEQYF
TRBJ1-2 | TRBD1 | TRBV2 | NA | TGTGCCAGCAGTCAGGACAGGGGGCGCGGCTACACCTTC | CASSQDRGRGYTF
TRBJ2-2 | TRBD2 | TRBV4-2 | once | TGTGCCAGCAGCCAAGGGTCCCGGCAGCGGGGAAACACCGGGGAGCTGTTTTTT | CASSQGSRQRGNTGELFF
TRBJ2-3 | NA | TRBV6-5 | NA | TGTGCCAGCAGTACGGGCACAGGTCCCACAGATACGCAGTATTTT | CASSTGTGPTDTQYF
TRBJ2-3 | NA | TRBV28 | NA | TGTGCCAGCCGGACAAACACAGATACGCAGTATTTT | CASRTNTDTQYF